The 22 T cell receptor beta chains below all came from one sample that was sequenced in a study of blood T cell repertoires in COVID-19. The table came from immunoSEQ multiplex PCR; TCRdb's copy has only in-frame clones and leaves some out. The sample yields about 220,000 clones, around 82% seen once. The sequencing sample was made of PBMCs or T cells enriched from blood (not recorded which). The source is a woman in her thirties or forties who had been exposed to COVID-19.

The CDR3 nucleotides read TGTGCCAGCAGTTTATCCTGGGGAGGTCATAGCAATCAGCCCCAGCATTTT. This gives the protein CASSLSWGGHSNQPQHF. The genes are TRBV27 and TRBJ1-5; no reliable D call. Trimming shortened V by 0 bases and J by 0 bases, and 12 bases separated the two germline ends. Germline V gene data show CDR1 as MNHEY and CDR2 as SMNVEV (reference sequence). The CDR3 loop spans 17 amino acids.

This clone has only a few counts. V and J are TRBV2 and TRBJ1-3; D is uncertain. The germline V gene has CDR1 SNHLY and CDR2 FYNNEI. V dropped 5 bases and J dropped 4 bases, with 12 bases sitting between them. This CDR3 contains 14 residues. Here the CDR3 reads CASSWAGDGNTIYF. CDR3 coding DNA: TGTGCCAGCAGTTGGGCTGGCGACGGAAACACCATATATTTT.

J is TRBJ1-1 and V is TRBV6-4; no reliable D call. The germline V and J ends were trimmed by 8 bases and 2 bases, with 12 bases remaining between them. This CDR3 has 13 residues. CDR1 MRHNA and CDR2 SNTAGT come from the germline V gene. The CDR3 DNA is TGTGCCAGCTCCAAAGAGGAAAACACTGAAGCTTTCTTT. Protein sequence: CASSKEENTEAFF.

This clone has just one count. V usage is TRBV20-1 and J usage is TRBJ2-2; TRBD1 aligns across 8 bases. J lost 7 bases, V lost 3 bases, and 7 bases had no gene match. Germline V lookup: CDR1 DFQATT, CDR2 SNEGSKA (reference sequence). The CDR3 length is 14 residues. This CDR3 reads CSASLPGGGGELFF. The DNA of the CDR3 is TGCAGTGCTAGTCTCCCAGGGGGCGGCGGGGAGCTGTTTTTT.

The J gene is TRBJ1-5, the V gene TRBV10-2, with 11 bases matching TRBD1. The V gene end was trimmed by 6 bases and the J gene end by 0 bases; junction bases not matched to a gene: 4. The CDR3 totals 16 residues. CDR1 is WSHSY, CDR2 SAAADI, per germline. This chain's CDR3 is CASSRDRGSSNQPQHF. The CDR3 DNA sequence: TGCGCCAGCAGCCGGGACAGGGGGAGTAGCAATCAGCCCCAGCATTTT.

The CDR3 nucleotides are TGTGCCAGCCGAGACCGGACAGGGGGCGTTTCGTGGGACACTGAAGCTTTCTTT. Its protein is CASRDRTGGVSWDTEAFF. The chain recombines TRBV19 with TRBJ1-1, with 11 bases aligning to TRBD1. CDR1 LNHDA and CDR2 SQIVND come from the germline V gene (reference sequence). This CDR3 is built from 18 residues. The trim removed 9 bases at V and 3 bases at J, leaving 18 bases unmatched.

In its sample, this clone was seen once. V is TRBV11-2 and J is TRBJ2-2; 7 positions agree with TRBD1. CDR1 and CDR2 (germline): SGHAT, FQNNGV. The CDR3 runs to 16 residues. The junction had 7 bases not matched to a gene; V was cut back by 4 bases and J by 2 bases. The CDR3 spells CASSSPDRLNTGELFF. Here the CDR3 DNA reads TGTGCCAGCAGCTCGCCGGACAGGCTTAACACCGGGGAGCTGTTTTTT.

This clone came up a few times. The chain is built from TRBV2 and TRBJ1-2; D is unclear. Trimming pared 5 bases from V and 9 bases from J, leaving 10 bases between. The CDR3 has 11 amino acids. Germline CDR1 SNHLY, CDR2 FYNNEI. In DNA, the CDR3 is TGTGCCAGCAGTCAAGGGCCGAGCTACACCTTC. It is translated as CASSQGPSYTF.

CDR3 DNA: TGTGCCAGTAGTATGGGACAGGGTCGGGAGACCCAGTACTTC. Translating gives CASSMGQGRETQYF. The chain links TRBV19 to TRBJ2-5; 9 bases are shared with TRBD1. This CDR3 has 14 amino acids. V was pared by 3 bases and J by 5 bases, with 4 bases of the junction left unmatched. Germline CDR1 and CDR2: LNHDA and SQIVND (reference sequence).

This clone was detected only a few times. The rearrangement joins TRBV4-1 to TRBJ2-2; D gene uncertain. Trimming shortened V by 7 bases and J by 6 bases, and 27 bases separated the two germline ends. Germline V gives CDR1 MGHRA, CDR2 YSYEKL. The CDR3 spans 18 residues. Here the CDR3 reads CASKTNDPYRPFSGELFF. The CDR3 DNA follows: TGCGCCAGCAAGACAAATGACCCGTATAGGCCCTTCTCCGGGGAGCTGTTTTTT.

The V call is TRBV4-1, the J call TRBJ1-1, with 9 bases that match TRBD1. This CDR3 spans 14 amino acids. Germline V gene data show CDR1 as MGHRA and CDR2 as YSYEKL. The J segment lost 2 bases and the V segment lost 5 bases, leaving 3 bases of the junction unmatched. CDR3 nucleotides: TGCGCCAGCAGCGGGACAGGGCTAAACACTGAAGCTTTCTTT. This sequence encodes CASSGTGLNTEAFF.

This clone was recorded a few times. The chain uses TRBV5-6 and TRBJ2-7, with 7 positions matching TRBD2. V dropped 0 bases and J dropped 4; count of bases not matched to a gene: 4. Germline V lookup: CDR1 SGHDT, CDR2 YYEEEE. The CDR3 length is 14 residues. CDR3 sequence: CASSLAWGGYEQYF. DNA of the CDR3: TGTGCCAGCAGCTTGGCCTGGGGAGGGTACGAGCAGTACTTC.

The rearrangement uses TRBV27 and TRBJ1-2; D is perhaps TRBD1 (6 bases). This CDR3 is built from 14 residues. Germline CDR1 reads MNHEY; CDR2 reads SMNVEV (reference sequence). The germline V and J ends were trimmed by 4 bases and 1 base, with 10 bases remaining between them. The CDR3 nucleotides read TGTGCCAGCAGTTCGGACAGCTTTAACTATGGCTACACCTTC. Translation: CASSSDSFNYGYTF.

The chain uses TRBV7-3 and TRBJ2-3; 10 nucleotides match TRBD2. Trimming took 5 bases from V and 1 from J; bases not matched to a gene: 3. This CDR3 region has 15 residues. Germline loops: CDR1 SGHTA, CDR2 FQGTGA. The CDR3 DNA sequence: TGTGCCAGCAGCCCTCTAGCGGGGGGCACAGATACGCAGTATTTT. Translating it yields CASSPLAGGTDTQYF.

The chain uses TRBV2 and TRBJ2-4; TRBD1 might be the D (6 bases). The CDR3 sequence is 12 residues long. Germline CDR1 is SNHLY and CDR2 is FYNNEI. V shed 3 bases and J shed 15 bases, with 15 bases lying between them. The CDR3 DNA reads TGTGCCAGCAGTGAGAGGGACAACAATGGGTACTTC. It translates to CASSERDNNGYF.

The CDR3 DNA follows: TGTGCCAGCAGCCCTGCCAGGCTAGCAGAGACCCAGTACTTC. Translating gives CASSPARLAETQYF. This chain links TRBV6-2 or TRBV6-3 with TRBJ2-5, with D perhaps matching TRBD2 (5 bases). CDR3 size: 14 residues. Germline-derived CDR1 and CDR2 are MNHEY and SVGEGT. V was trimmed by 6 bases and J by 4 bases, leaving 15 bases between them.

The chain combines TRBV4-1 with TRBJ1-5; TRBD1 agrees at 9 bases. J lost 4 bases, V lost 1 base, and 2 bases had no gene match. CDR1 is MGHRA, CDR2 YSYEKL, per germline. CDR3 length: 15 amino acids. As DNA, the CDR3 is TGCGCCAGCAGCCAAGGGGACAGGGAAAATCAGCCCCAGCATTTT. Amino acid sequence: CASSQGDRENQPQHF.

Only a few counts were recorded for this clone. This chain uses TRBV7-2 with TRBJ1-5, with 9 bases lining up with TRBD1. Germline CDR1 reads SGHTA; CDR2 reads FQGNSA. This CDR3 region has 16 residues. V was pared by 4 bases and J by 3 bases, with 7 bases of the junction left unmatched. The CDR3 loop is CASSSPDRGLNQPQHF. In DNA form, the CDR3 reads TGTGCCAGCAGCTCCCCGGACAGGGGCCTCAATCAGCCCCAGCATTTT.

The J gene is TRBJ2-5, the V gene TRBV7-2; 10 nucleotides line up with TRBD2. Trimming at V came to 1 base and at J to 1 base, leaving 3 bases not matched to a gene. Germline CDR1 and CDR2: SGHTA and FQGNSA. The CDR3 runs 16 residues. CDR3 coding DNA: TGTGCCAGCAGCTTAGGGCTAGCGGGGGTCCAAGAGACCCAGTACTTC. This translates into CASSLGLAGVQETQYF.

V gene TRBV5-6 combines with J gene TRBJ1-3, with TRBD1 matching over 9 bases. The CDR3 loop spans 18 amino acids. Germline V gene sequence: CDR1 SGHDT, CDR2 YYEEEE. The V segment lost 0 bases and the J segment 0 bases; nucleotides outside the gene matches: 7. CDR3 bases: TGTGCCAGCAGCTTGGCACAGGGGGCCTCTCTCTCTGGAAACACCATATATTTT. The encoded protein is CASSLAQGASLSGNTIYF.

This clone was picked up a small number of times. The chain combines TRBV7-2 with TRBJ1-2; weak D call: TRBD1 (5 bases). The germline gives CDR1 SGHTA, CDR2 FQGNSA. This CDR3 comprises 14 residues. V gave up 5 bases and J gave up 6 bases, with 16 bases separating them. CDR3 in DNA: TGTGCCAGCAGCGGAAGATCAACAGGACATGGCTACACCTTC. Amino acid sequence: CASSGRSTGHGYTF.

This clone was seen a few times. V gene TRBV11-2 combines with J gene TRBJ2-2; 15 nucleotides line up with TRBD2. The germline gives CDR1 SGHAT, CDR2 FQNNGV. V dropped 4 bases and J dropped 5; count of bases not matched to a gene: 8. The CDR3 contains 18 residues. The CDR3 sequence is CASSSPRTSGGVTGELFF. The CDR3 coding sequence is TGTGCCAGCAGCTCCCCCCGGACTAGCGGGGGGGTTACCGGGGAGCTGTTTTTT.